These 22 T cell receptor beta chains came from one sample sequenced in a study of T cells in localized non-small cell lung cancer. Libraries were prepared by immunoSEQ multiplex PCR; TCRdb keeps only in-frame clonotypes and omits some of them. The data hold 20,000 to 25,000 clones, with 70% to 90% observed a single time. Sequencing used peripheral blood, obtained before any cancer treatment. The receptors come from a male donor at least 60 years old with stage I squamous cell lung carcinoma.

The chain links TRBV18 to TRBJ2-7; TRBD1 might be the D (6 bases). The CDR3 runs 15 residues. CDR1 is KGHSH, CDR2 LQKENI, per germline. V was cut by 2 bases and J by 4 bases, with 15 bases left in between. In DNA form, the CDR3 reads TGTGCCAGCTCACCAAGGCCCAGGGGCGAGTACGAGCAGTACTTC. Its translation is CASSPRPRGEYEQYF.

This chain joins TRBV29-1 and TRBJ2-5; D not resolved. CDR1 and CDR2 (germline): SQVTM, ANQGSEA. V lost 7 bases and J lost 2, with 14 bases in between. The CDR3 is 13 amino acids. The CDR3 DNA reads TGCAGCGCTGCCGTTACGGGTCAAGAGACCCAGTACTTC. Translated: CSAAVTGQETQYF.

Here the CDR3 reads CASSLASGGSDTQYF. The DNA for the CDR3 is TGTGCCAGCAGCTTGGCTAGCGGGGGATCAGATACGCAGTATTTT. The chain couples TRBV5-6 to TRBJ2-3, with TRBD2 matching over 10 bases. The CDR3 is 15 residues long. Trimming took 0 bases from V and 4 from J; bases not matched to a gene: 2. CDR1 and CDR2 from the germline V gene are SGHDT and YYEEEE. Based on the CDR3 plus reference TRBV5-6 and TRBJ2-3, the full variable domain is DAGVTQSPTHLIKTRGQQVTLRCSPKSGHDTVSWYQQALGQGPQFIFQYYEEEERQRGNFPDRFSGHQFPNYSSELNVNALLLGDSALYLCASSLASGGSDTQYFGPGTRLTVL.

This chain links TRBV11-2 with TRBJ2-2; TRBD1 agrees at 9 bases. V lost 7 bases and J lost 6; bases outside the gene matches: 9. The CDR3 is made up of 15 amino acids. The germline V gene has CDR1 SGHAT and CDR2 FQNNGV. CDR3 sequence (DNA): TGTGCCAGCAACCCGGACAGGGGTATTGCCGGGGAGCTGTTTTTT. Amino acid sequence: CASNPDRGIAGELFF. The variable domain in full, with the rest retrieved from reference TRBV11-2 and TRBJ2-2, is EAGVAQSPRYKIIEKRQSVAFWCNPISGHATLYWYQQILGQGPKLLIQFQNNGVVDDSQLPKDRFSAERLKGVDSTLKIQPAKLEDSAVYLCASNPDRGIAGELFFGEGSRLTVL.

The V call is TRBV5-8, the J call TRBJ1-5; D gene unclear. Germline loops: CDR1 SGHTS, CDR2 YDEGEE. The CDR3 is made up of 13 amino acids. V was clipped by 0 bases and J by 9 bases, with 10 bases between them. CDR3 in DNA: TGTGCCAGCAGCTTGGTCAGTAGATCGCCCCAGCATTTT. Its protein is CASSLVSRSPQHF.

The chain recombines TRBV7-6 with TRBJ1-1; 10 bases are a match to TRBD1. CDR1 and CDR2 (germline): SGHVS, FNYEAQ. This CDR3 spans 17 amino acids. Losses at the gene ends were 1 base for V and 0 bases for J; bases not matched to a gene: 5. CDR3 nucleotide sequence: TGTGCCAGCAGCTTAGGAACGGACAGGGGGGTGAACACTGAAGCTTTCTTT. This translates into CASSLGTDRGVNTEAFF. The full variable domain, its missing parts supplied by reference TRBV7-6 and TRBJ1-1, is GAGVSQSPRYKVTKRGQDVALRCDPISGHVSLYWYRQALGQGPEFLTYFNYEAQQDKSGLPNDRFSAERPEGSISTLTIQRTEQRDSAMYRCASSLGTDRGVNTEAFFGQGTRLTVV.

The genes are TRBV6-4 and TRBJ2-3; TRBD1 or TRBD2 may be the D gene (6 bases each). The germline V gene encodes CDR1 MRHNA and CDR2 SNTAGT. With 4 bases removed from V and 0 bases from J, the gap between germline ends came to 14 bases. The CDR3 contains 16 residues. CDR3 amino acids: CASSVNGGTSTDTQYF. In DNA form, the CDR3 reads TGTGCCAGCAGTGTGAACGGGGGCACTAGCACAGATACGCAGTATTTT.

This clone was seen a single time. This chain joins TRBV5-1 and TRBJ1-4, with 7 bases that match TRBD1. Germline V CDR1 and CDR2: SGHRS, YFSETQ. The junction had 8 bases not matched to a gene; V was cut back by 4 bases and J by 5 bases. The CDR3 loop spans 15 amino acids. The CDR3 DNA reads as TGCGCCAGCAGCCGCCAACAGGGGCAGAATGAAAAACTGTTTTTT. Translation gives CASSRQQGQNEKLFF.

The chain employs TRBV7-2 and TRBJ1-6; D gene uncertain. This CDR3 has 15 residues. Trimming removed 2 bases from V and 0 bases from J, with 5 bases in between. Germline V gene data show CDR1 as SGHTA and CDR2 as FQGNSA. The CDR3 region is CASSLQSSYNSPLHF. CDR3 nucleotides: TGTGCCAGCAGCTTACAGAGCTCCTATAATTCACCCCTCCACTTT.

CDR3: CASSYSIESPLHF. The CDR3, as DNA: TGTGCCAGCAGTTACTCGATCGAGTCACCCCTCCACTTT. The genes are TRBV6-6 and TRBJ1-6; no definite D call. The CDR3 sequence is 13 residues long. Trimming took off 0 bases at V and 10 bases at J, with 7 bases between the two ends. Germline V gene sequence: CDR1 MNHNY, CDR2 SVGAGI (reference sequence).

CDR3 in amino acids: CASSLKGAGSPLHF. Written as DNA, the CDR3 is TGCGCCAGCAGCTTGAAGGGGGCGGGTTCACCCCTCCACTTT. The gene calls are TRBV5-1 and TRBJ1-6; the match to TRBD1 covers 7 bases. There are 14 residues in the CDR3. Germline V lookup: CDR1 SGHRS, CDR2 YFSETQ. After removal of 1 base from V and 9 bases from J, the junction contained 4 bases not matched to a gene.

This chain uses TRBV7-9 with TRBJ1-1; perhaps TRBD1 as D (5 bases). V dropped 4 bases and J dropped 6 bases, with 9 bases sitting between them. CDR3 length equals 12 residues. The germline CDR1 and CDR2 sequences are SEHNR and FQNEAQ (reference sequence). For the CDR3, the DNA is TGTGCCAGCAGCTCGCCGGGACCTGAAGCTTTCTTT. This gives the protein CASSSPGPEAFF.

V is TRBV18 and J is TRBJ1-1; no clear D. Germline CDR1 and CDR2: KGHSH and LQKENI. V was shortened by 2 bases and J by 2 bases, with 6 bases between the two germline ends. There are 13 residues in the CDR3. CDR3 loop: CASSPGVNTEAFF. CDR3 in DNA: TGTGCCAGCTCACCAGGGGTAAACACTGAAGCTTTCTTT.

This clone was observed once. The chain combines TRBV10-2 with TRBJ1-2; weak D call: TRBD1 (5 bases). CDR3 length: 14 amino acids. V lost 5 bases, J lost 5 bases, and 15 bases lay in between. Germline values: CDR1 WSHSY, CDR2 SAAADI. The CDR3 spells CASSSTQGEYGYTF. The CDR3 coding sequence is TGCGCCAGCAGTTCCACCCAGGGTGAATATGGCTACACCTTC.

The rearrangement joins TRBV7-9 to TRBJ1-1; D perhaps matches TRBD1 (5 bases). Germline CDR1 reads SEHNR; CDR2 reads FQNEAQ (reference sequence). The CDR3 is 14 residues long. Trimming cost V 7 bases and J 0 bases, with 12 bases left between them. The CDR3 nucleotides read TGTGCCAGCAACCCACCGACAGTGAACACTGAAGCTTTCTTT. Translating it yields CASNPPTVNTEAFF.

The chain employs TRBV18 and TRBJ2-5, with a possible D match to TRBD1 (5 bases). This CDR3 contains 11 residues. V lost 6 bases to trimming and J lost 3 bases, with 5 bases between them. Germline lookup yields CDR1 KGHSH and CDR2 LQKENI. The CDR3 DNA follows: TGTGCCAGCTCGACAGAAGAGACCCAGTACTTC. As protein: CASSTEETQYF.

This clone was detected once. This chain uses TRBV14 with TRBJ2-3; 8 nucleotides align to TRBD2. This CDR3 is 13 amino acids long. V gave up 4 bases and J gave up 6 bases; unmatched junction bases: 3. Germline CDR1 reads SGHDN; CDR2 reads FVKESK. CDR3 in amino acids: CASSPRLADTQYF. The CDR3 nucleotides are TGTGCCAGCAGCCCCCGACTAGCGGATACGCAGTATTTT.

CDR3 sequence (DNA): TGTGCCAGCAGCCCACTTGGGAGCACAGATACGCAGTATTTT. Translation: CASSPLGSTDTQYF. J is TRBJ2-3 and V is TRBV7-3, with D uncertain. The CDR3 spans 14 residues. From germline, CDR1 is SGHTA and CDR2 FQGTGA. Trimming left V 5 bases short and J 0 bases short, with 9 bases between.

The chain recombines TRBV7-9 with TRBJ1-1, with no clear D. Per the germline V gene, CDR1 is SEHNR and CDR2 is FQNEAQ (reference sequence). The CDR3 is made up of 14 amino acids. V was clipped by 1 base and J by 4 bases, with 10 bases between them. The CDR3 DNA follows: TGTGCCAGCAGCTTAGGGGTCTGGGGCACTGAAGCTTTCTTT. Encoded protein: CASSLGVWGTEAFF.

This rearrangement joins TRBV6-5 to TRBJ1-1, with D possibly TRBD1 on 5 matching bases. The CDR3 is 14 amino acids. CDR1 and CDR2 from the germline V gene are MNHEY and SVGAGI. V lost 2 bases and J 0 bases, leaving 7 bases between the germline ends. In nucleotides, the CDR3 is TGTGCCAGCAGTTACGGGGGGGTGAACACTGAAGCTTTCTTT. Translated: CASSYGGVNTEAFF.

J is TRBJ2-1 and V is TRBV4-1, with a weak D call TRBD2 (6 bases). Trimming pared 1 base from V and 0 bases from J, leaving 13 bases between. Germline CDR1 and CDR2: MGHRA and YSYEKL. The CDR3 totals 17 residues. This CDR3 is CASSQGLGGASYNEQFF. The CDR3, as DNA: TGCGCCAGCAGCCAAGGCCTCGGCGGGGCCTCCTACAATGAGCAGTTCTTC.

The V gene is TRBV19, the J gene TRBJ1-2, with 7 bases identical to TRBD1. The CDR3 totals 14 residues. V shed 5 bases, J shed 4 bases, and the junction held 7 bases outside the gene matches. Germline CDR1 reads LNHDA; CDR2 reads SQIVND (reference sequence). For the CDR3, the DNA is TGTGCCAGTAGTGAACAGACAGGGACCTATGGCTACACCTTC. Translation gives CASSEQTGTYGYTF.